This TCR beta chain was sequenced during a study of blood T cell repertoires in COVID-19. Original handling: Researchers report that nucleated cell counts were estimated from reference gene primer amplification. Produced via immunoSEQ multiplex PCR; TCRdb's table is partial and in-frame only. The V and J calls and the clone size are those of that table, but D and trimming were determined from the DNA. The sample carries about 320,000 clones, over 90% recorded once. This receptor was taken from a woman aged 25 to 39 who had been exposed to COVID-19. The source material was PBMCs or T cells enriched from blood (not recorded which).

CDR3 nucleotides: TGTGCCAGCAGCTTAGGCCTCTCTAGCGGGGGCACAGATACGCAGTATTTT. This encodes CASSLGLSSGGTDTQYF. The chain uses TRBV13 and TRBJ2-3; 9 positions agree with TRBD2. V lost 0 bases and J lost 1; bases outside the gene matches: 5. The CDR3 is 17 residues long. The germline V gene encodes CDR1 PRHDT and CDR2 FYEKMQ (reference sequence).